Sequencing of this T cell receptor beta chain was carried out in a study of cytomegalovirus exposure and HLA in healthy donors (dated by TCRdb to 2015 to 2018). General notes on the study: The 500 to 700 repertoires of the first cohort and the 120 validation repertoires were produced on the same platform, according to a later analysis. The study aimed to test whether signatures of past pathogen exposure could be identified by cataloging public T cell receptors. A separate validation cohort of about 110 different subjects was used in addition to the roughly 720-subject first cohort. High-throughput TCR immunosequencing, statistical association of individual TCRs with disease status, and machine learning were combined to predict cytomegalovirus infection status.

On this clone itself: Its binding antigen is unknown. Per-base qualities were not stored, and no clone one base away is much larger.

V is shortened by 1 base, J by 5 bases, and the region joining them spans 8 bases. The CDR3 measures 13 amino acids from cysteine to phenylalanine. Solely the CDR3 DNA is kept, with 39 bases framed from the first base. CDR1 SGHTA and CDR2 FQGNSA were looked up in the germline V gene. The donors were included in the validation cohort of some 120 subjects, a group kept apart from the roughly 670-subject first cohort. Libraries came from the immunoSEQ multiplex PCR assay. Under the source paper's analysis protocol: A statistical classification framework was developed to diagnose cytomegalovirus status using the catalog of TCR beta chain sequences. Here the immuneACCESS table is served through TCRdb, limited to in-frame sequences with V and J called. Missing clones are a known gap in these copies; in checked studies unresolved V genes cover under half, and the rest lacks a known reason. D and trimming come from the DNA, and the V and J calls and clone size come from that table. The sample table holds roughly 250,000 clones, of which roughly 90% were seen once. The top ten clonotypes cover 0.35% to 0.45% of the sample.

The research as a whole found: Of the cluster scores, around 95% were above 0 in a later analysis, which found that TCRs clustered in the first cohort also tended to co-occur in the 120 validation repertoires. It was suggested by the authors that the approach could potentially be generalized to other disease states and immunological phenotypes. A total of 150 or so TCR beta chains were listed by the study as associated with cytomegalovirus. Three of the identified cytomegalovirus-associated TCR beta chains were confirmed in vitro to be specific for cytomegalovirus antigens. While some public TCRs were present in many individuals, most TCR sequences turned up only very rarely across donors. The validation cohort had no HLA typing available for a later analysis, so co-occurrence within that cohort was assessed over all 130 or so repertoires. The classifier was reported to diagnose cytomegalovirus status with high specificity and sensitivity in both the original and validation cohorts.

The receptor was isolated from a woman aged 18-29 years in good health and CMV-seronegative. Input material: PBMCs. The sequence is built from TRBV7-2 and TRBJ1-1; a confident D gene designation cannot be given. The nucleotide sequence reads TGTGCCAGCAGCTTAGTGCCAGTAACTGAAGCTTTCTTT. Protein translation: CASSLVPVTEAFF.